The source of this T cell receptor (beta chain) is a study of OX40 agonist ivuxolimab in advanced cancers. Whole-study context: Treatment of patients was with ivuxolimab, an agonistic anti-OX40 (CD134) antibody. Findings and limits, study-wide: At 0.1 to 3.0 mg/kg and by week 6, clonal expansion occurred in CD4+ and CD8+ blood T cells.

Data came from immunoSEQ multiplex PCR; TCRdb stores just in-frame clones and leaves some out. The table shows about 67,000 clones, with approximately 82% occurring only once. With respect to this clone: What it binds is unknown.

The CDR3 is 15 residues long. The V end was cut by 4 bases, the J end by 3 bases, with 10 bases between. The germline V gene has CDR1 LNHDA and CDR2 SQIVND (reference sequence). Exclusion applied to patients with autoimmune disease history or systemic immunosuppression. Sampling times: baseline, cycle 4 day 1, cycle 7 day 1. The chain links TRBV19 to TRBJ2-6; D perhaps matches TRBD1 (5 bases). The sequencing here drew on CD4+ or CD8+ T cells sorted from blood, taken in a trial of the OX40 agonist ivuxolimab. This TCR was recovered from an adult with an advanced solid tumor such as melanoma, head and neck, liver or kidney cancer. CDR3 sequence: CASSTGLGGANVLTF. The CDR3 DNA sequence: TGTGCCAGTAGTACAGGGCTGGGTGGGGCCAACGTCCTGACTTTC.